This section outlines one T cell receptor beta chain sequence together with its context. Measured with immunoSEQ multiplex PCR; TCRdb has only the in-frame clones, and not every one. The sample has about 310,000 clones; about 89% are singletons. This entry comes from a study of blood T cell repertoires in COVID-19. Study-level background: T cells, B-cell-depleted T cells, or PBMCs supplied cDNA or gDNA.

V dropped 0 bases and J dropped 7; count of bases not matched to a gene: 16. Germline CDR1 and CDR2: SGDLS and YYNGEE. The CDR3 is made up of 18 amino acids. The rearrangement joins TRBV9 to TRBJ2-3, with TRBD2 matching 8 bases. This receptor was identified in a woman aged 45-65 years who had recovered from COVID-19. Sequences were obtained from peripheral blood. In DNA, the CDR3 is TGTGCCAGCAGCGTAGACCCGGTCGGTAGCGGGGTGCGGAATACGCAGTATTTT. It is translated as CASSVDPVGSGVRNTQYF.